One TCR beta chain is described in this entry. This sample stems from a study of OX40 agonist ivuxolimab in advanced cancers. Repertoires were generated with immunoSEQ multiplex PCR, while TCRdb's copy carries only in-frame clones and drops some. The sample includes about 100,000 clones, more than 85% of them seen just once. Germline trimming cut 1 base from V and 6 bases from J; bases unmatched to any gene: 6. From germline, CDR1 is SGHTA and CDR2 FQGTGA. This CDR3 has 16 amino acids. This chain connects TRBV7-3 to TRBJ2-3; TRBD2 matches at 11 bases. The sample in question was CD4+ or CD8+ T cells sorted from blood, obtained in a trial of the OX40 agonist ivuxolimab. This sequence was found in an adult with an advanced solid tumor such as melanoma, head and neck, liver or kidney cancer. The CDR3 spells CASSLSLAGGVDTQYF. CDR3 DNA: TGTGCCAGCAGCTTAAGTCTAGCGGGAGGTGTCGATACGCAGTATTTT.